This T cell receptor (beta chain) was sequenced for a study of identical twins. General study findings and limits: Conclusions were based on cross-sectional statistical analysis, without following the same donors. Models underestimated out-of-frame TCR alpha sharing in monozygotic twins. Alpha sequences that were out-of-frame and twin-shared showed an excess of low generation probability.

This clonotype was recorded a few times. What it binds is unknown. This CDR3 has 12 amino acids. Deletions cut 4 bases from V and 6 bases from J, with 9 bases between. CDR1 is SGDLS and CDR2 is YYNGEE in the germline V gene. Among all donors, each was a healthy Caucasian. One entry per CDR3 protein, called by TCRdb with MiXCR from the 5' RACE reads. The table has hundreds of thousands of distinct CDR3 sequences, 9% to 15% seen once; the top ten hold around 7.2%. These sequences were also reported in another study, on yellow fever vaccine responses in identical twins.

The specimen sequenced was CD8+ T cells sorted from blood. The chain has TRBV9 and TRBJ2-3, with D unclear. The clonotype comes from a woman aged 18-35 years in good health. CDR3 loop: CASSIRPDTQYF. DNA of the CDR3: TGTGCCAGCAGCATCCGCCCGGATACGCAGTATTTT.